One sample yielded the 8 T cell receptor beta chains listed below, sequenced in a study of CD8 T cells in cerebrospinal fluid in Alzheimer's disease (dated by TCRdb to the early 2020s). Receptors were amplified or captured by 10x single-cell sequencing. Data came from a NextSeq 550. TCRdb reprocessed the reads, so every CDR3 protein sequence counts as one entry and DNA is not shown. The table for this sample records 760 or so distinct CDR3 sequences. Clones ranked in the top ten supply around 33% of the sample. The source material was cerebrospinal fluid. The source is a human donor with Alzheimer's disease.

The rearrangement links TRBV7-9 to TRBJ2-2; the TRBD2 assignment by TCRdb is unverifiable without DNA. Germline V lookup: CDR1 SEHNR, CDR2 FQNEAQ (reference sequence). This CDR3 is 15 amino acids long. This CDR3 is CASSFTSGRAGELFF. Together with reference TRBV7-9 and TRBJ2-2, the CDR3 gives the full variable domain: DTGVSQNPRHKITKRGQNVTFRCDPISEHNRLYWYRQTLGQGPEFLTYFQNEAQLEKSRLLSDRFSAERPKGSFSTLEIQRTEQGDSAMYLCASSFTSGRAGELFFGEGSRLTVL.

The rearrangement links TRBV29-1 to TRBJ1-2; the TCRdb D gene call, TRBD1, has no DNA to confirm it. The CDR3 has 12 residues. Germline-derived CDR1 and CDR2 are SQVTM and ANQGSEA. CDR3 loop: CSVVRQSYGYTF. The variable domain in full, completed from reference TRBV29-1 and TRBJ1-2, reads SAVISQKPSRDICQRGTSLTIQCQVDSQVTMMFWYRQQPGQSLTLIATANQGSEATYESGFVIDKFPISRPNLTFSTLTVSNMSPEDSSIYLCSVVRQSYGYTFGSGTRLTVV.

V gene TRBV5-4 combines with J gene TRBJ1-4; TCRdb's D call of TRBD1 is untestable without DNA. This CDR3 has 16 residues. CDR1 is SGHNT, CDR2 YYREEE, per germline (reference sequence). CDR3 sequence: CASSLAGGATNEKLFF.

The chain is built from TRBV9 and TRBJ2-5; as DNA is missing, the TRBD1 call by TCRdb cannot be tested. The germline V gene has CDR1 SGDLS and CDR2 YYNGEE. CDR3 length: 14 residues. The chain's CDR3 is CASSLGTGGVPQYF.

This clonotype ranks as large (0.1 to 1%) in terms of frequency. The rearrangement joins TRBV29-1 to TRBJ1-2. From germline, CDR1 is SQVTM and CDR2 ANQGSEA. The CDR3 is made up of 13 amino acids. The CDR3 sequence is CSVDQGQSYGYTF.

This clonotype is labeled medium-sized (0.01 to 0.1%) based on frequency. The chain couples TRBV4-3 to TRBJ2-1; TCRdb calls TRBD1, which cannot be checked without DNA. The germline gives CDR1 LGHNA, CDR2 YSLEER. This CDR3 has 16 amino acids. CDR3 amino acids: CASSQDGTVSYNEQFF.

This clonotype registers medium-sized by frequency. The V call is TRBV7-8, the J call TRBJ1-6. CDR1 is SGHVS and CDR2 is FQNEAQ in the germline V gene. There are 14 residues in the CDR3. The CDR3 loop reads CASSLSSYNSPLHF. Together with reference TRBV7-8 and TRBJ1-6, the CDR3 gives the full variable domain: GAGVSQSPRYKVAKRGQDVALRCDPISGHVSLFWYQQALGQGPEFLTYFQNEAQLDKSGLPSDRFFAERPEGSVSTLKIQRTQQEDSAVYLCASSLSSYNSPLHFGNGTRLTVT.

This clonotype ranks as hyperexpanded in terms of frequency. V and J are TRBV7-6 and TRBJ2-2; TCRdb gives TRBD1 as the D gene, but with no DNA this cannot be confirmed. The germline V gene encodes CDR1 SGHVS and CDR2 FNYEAQ. This CDR3 contains 15 residues. The CDR3: CASSVRTANTGELFF.